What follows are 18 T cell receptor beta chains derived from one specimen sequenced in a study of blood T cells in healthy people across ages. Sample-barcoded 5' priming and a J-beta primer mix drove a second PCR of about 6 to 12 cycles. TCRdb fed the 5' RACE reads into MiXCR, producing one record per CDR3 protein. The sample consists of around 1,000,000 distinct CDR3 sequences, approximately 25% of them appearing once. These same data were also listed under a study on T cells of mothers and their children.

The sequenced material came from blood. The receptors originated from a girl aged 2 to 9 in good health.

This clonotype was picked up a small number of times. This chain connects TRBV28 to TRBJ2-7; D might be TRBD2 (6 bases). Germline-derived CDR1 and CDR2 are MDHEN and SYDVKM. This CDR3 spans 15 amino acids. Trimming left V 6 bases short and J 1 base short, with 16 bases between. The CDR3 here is CASRPGRGMSYEQYF. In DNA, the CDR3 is TGTGCCAGCAGGCCCGGGAGAGGGATGTCCTACGAGCAGTACTTC.

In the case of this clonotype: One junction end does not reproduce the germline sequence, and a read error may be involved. The CDR3 DNA sequence: TGTGCCAGCAAGGAGGGCACCCTGAGCTCCTATAACTCACCCCTCCACTTT. Translating gives CASKEGTLSSYNSPLHF. This chain joins TRBV2 and TRBJ1-6; D gene unclear. CDR1 and CDR2 (germline): SNHLY, FYNNEI. This CDR3 has 17 amino acids.

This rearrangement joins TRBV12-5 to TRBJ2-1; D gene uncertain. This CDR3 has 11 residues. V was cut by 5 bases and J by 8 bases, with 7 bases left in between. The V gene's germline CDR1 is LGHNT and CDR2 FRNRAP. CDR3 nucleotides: TGTGCTAGTGGTCCTAGTCATGAGCAGTTCTTC. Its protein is CASGPSHEQFF.

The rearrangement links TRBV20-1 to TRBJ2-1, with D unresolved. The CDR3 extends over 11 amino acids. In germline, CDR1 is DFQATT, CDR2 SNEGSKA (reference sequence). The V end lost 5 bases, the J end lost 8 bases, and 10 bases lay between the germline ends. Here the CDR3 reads CSALLQDEQFF. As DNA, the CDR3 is TGCAGTGCTTTACTTCAGGATGAGCAGTTCTTC.

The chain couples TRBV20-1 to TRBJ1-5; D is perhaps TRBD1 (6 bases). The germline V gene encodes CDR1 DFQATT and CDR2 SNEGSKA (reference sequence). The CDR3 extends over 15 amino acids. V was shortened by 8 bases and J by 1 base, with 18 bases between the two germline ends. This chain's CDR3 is CSPRCRGTSNQPQHF. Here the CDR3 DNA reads TGCAGTCCAAGGTGTAGGGGGACGAGCAATCAGCCCCAGCATTTT.

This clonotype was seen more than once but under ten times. The CDR3 DNA reads as TGCAGCGTTGGTCCGGAGACAGACCCTCGGTACGAGCAGTACTTC. Protein product: CSVGPETDPRYEQYF. The rearrangement joins TRBV29-1 to TRBJ2-7; D might be TRBD1 (5 bases). This CDR3 region has 15 residues. Germline CDR1 and CDR2: SQVTM and ANQGSEA. Trimming pared 4 bases from V and 4 bases from J, leaving 20 bases between.

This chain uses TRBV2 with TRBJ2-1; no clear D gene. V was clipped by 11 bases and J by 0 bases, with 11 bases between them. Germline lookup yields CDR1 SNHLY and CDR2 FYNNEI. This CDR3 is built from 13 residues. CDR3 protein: CASDMSSYNEQFF. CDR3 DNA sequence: TGTGCCTCAGATATGAGCTCCTACAATGAGCAGTTCTTC. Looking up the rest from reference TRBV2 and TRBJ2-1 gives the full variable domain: EPEVTQTPSHQVTQMGQEVILRCVPISNHLYFYWYRQILGQKVEFLVSFYNNEISEKSEIFDDQFSVERPDGSNFTLKIRSTKLEDSAMYFCASDMSSYNEQFFGPGTRLTVL.

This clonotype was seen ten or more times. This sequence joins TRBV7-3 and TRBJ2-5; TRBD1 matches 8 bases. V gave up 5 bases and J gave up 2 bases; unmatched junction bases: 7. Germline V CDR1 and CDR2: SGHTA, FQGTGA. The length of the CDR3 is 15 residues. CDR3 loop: CASSPQGAIQETQYF. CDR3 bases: TGTGCCAGCAGCCCGCAGGGGGCGATTCAAGAGACCCAGTACTTC.

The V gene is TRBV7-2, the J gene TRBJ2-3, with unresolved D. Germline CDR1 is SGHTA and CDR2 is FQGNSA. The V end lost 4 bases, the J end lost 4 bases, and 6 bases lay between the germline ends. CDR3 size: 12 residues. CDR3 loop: CASSSYSDTQYF. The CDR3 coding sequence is TGTGCCAGCAGCTCATACTCAGATACGCAGTATTTT.

CDR3 coding DNA: TGTGCCAGCAGCCTAACGACAGGGGGCAGCTATGGCTACACCTTC. This encodes CASSLTTGGSYGYTF. This chain uses TRBV3-1 with TRBJ1-2; 10 nucleotides align to TRBD1. CDR3 length equals 15 residues. The V gene end was trimmed by 4 bases and the J gene end by 4 bases; junction bases not matched to a gene: 6. CDR1 LGHDT and CDR2 YNNKEL come from the germline V gene (reference sequence).

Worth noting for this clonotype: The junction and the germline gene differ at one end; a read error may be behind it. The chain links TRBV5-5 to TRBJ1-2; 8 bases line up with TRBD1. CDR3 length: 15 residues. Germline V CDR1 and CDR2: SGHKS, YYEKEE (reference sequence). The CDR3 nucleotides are TGTGCCAGCAGCATAAGGACAGGGATGGACTATGGCCACACCTTC. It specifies CASSIRTGMDYGHTF. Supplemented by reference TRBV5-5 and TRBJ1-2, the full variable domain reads DAGVTQSPTHLIKTRGQQVTLRCSPISGHKSVSWYQQVLGQGPQFIFQYYEKEERGRGNFPDRFSARQFPNYSSELNVNALLLGDSALYLCASSIRTGMDYGHTFGSGTRLTVV.

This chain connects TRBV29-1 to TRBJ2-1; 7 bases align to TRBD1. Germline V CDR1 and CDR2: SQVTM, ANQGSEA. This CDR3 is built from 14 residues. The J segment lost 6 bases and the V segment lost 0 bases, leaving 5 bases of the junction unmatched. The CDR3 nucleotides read TGCAGCGTTGAAGAGGGGACAGATTTCAATGAGCAGTTCTTC. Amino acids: CSVEEGTDFNEQFF.

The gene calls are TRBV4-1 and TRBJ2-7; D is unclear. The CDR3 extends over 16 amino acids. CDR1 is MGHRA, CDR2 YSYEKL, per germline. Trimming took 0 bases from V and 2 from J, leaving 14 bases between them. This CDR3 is CASSQDRSFPAYEQYF. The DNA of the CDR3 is TGCGCCAGCAGCCAAGATCGGAGCTTCCCGGCCTACGAGCAGTACTTC.

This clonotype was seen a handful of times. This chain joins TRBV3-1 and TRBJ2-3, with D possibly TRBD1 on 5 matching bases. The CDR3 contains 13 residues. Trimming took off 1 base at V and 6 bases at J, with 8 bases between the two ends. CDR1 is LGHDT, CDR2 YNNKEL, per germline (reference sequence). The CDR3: CASSQAGLDTQYF. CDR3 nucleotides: TGTGCCAGCAGCCAAGCAGGGTTGGATACGCAGTATTTT.

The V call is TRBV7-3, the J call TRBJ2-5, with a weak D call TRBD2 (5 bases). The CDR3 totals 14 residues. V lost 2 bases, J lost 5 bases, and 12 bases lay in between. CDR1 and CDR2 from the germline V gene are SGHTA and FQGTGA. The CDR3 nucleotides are TGTGCCAGCAGCTTACTGGGAGCTACGGAGACCCAGTACTTC. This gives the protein CASSLLGATETQYF.

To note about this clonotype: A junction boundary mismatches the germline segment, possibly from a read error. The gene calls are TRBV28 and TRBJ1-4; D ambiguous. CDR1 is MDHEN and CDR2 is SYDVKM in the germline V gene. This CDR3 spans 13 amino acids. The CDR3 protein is CASKAGMNEELFF. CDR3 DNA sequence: TGTGCCAGCAAGGCGGGGATGAATGAAGAACTGTTTTTT.

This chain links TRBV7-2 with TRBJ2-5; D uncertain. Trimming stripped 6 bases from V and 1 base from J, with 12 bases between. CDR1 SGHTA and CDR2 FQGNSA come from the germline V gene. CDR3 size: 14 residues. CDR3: CASSSGPAQETQYF. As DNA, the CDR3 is TGTGCCAGCAGTTCCGGGCCGGCCCAAGAGACCCAGTACTTC. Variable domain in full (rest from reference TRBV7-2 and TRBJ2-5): GAGVSQSPSNKVTEKGKDVELRCDPISGHTALYWYRQSLGQGLEFLIYFQGNSAPDKSGLPSDRFSAERTGGSVSTLTIQRTQQEDSAVYLCASSSGPAQETQYFGPGTRLLVL.

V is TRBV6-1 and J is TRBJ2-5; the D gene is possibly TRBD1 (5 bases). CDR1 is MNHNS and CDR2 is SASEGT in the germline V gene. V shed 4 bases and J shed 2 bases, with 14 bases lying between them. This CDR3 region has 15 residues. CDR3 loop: CASSAVGAAQETQYF. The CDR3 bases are TGTGCCAGCAGTGCGGTAGGGGCAGCACAAGAGACCCAGTACTTC.